The clone carrying this T cell receptor (beta chain) turned up a few times. TCRdb's copy holds only in-frame clones and misses some; the assay was immunoSEQ multiplex PCR. The sample contains almost 85,000 clones, approximately 93% of which appear only once. The record originates from a study of OX40 agonist ivuxolimab in advanced cancers. CDR1 SEHNR and CDR2 FQNEAQ come from the germline V gene (reference sequence). Trimming removed 2 bases from V and 0 bases from J; junction bases left unmatched: 10. The CDR3 runs to 18 residues. The TCR comes from an adult with an advanced solid tumor such as melanoma, head and neck, liver or kidney cancer. The gene calls are TRBV7-9 and TRBJ2-5, with 9 bases that match TRBD1. The sequencing used CD4+ or CD8+ T cells sorted from blood, collected in a trial of the OX40 agonist ivuxolimab. CDR3 sequence (DNA): TGTGCCAGCAGCTTAACTTCAGGGGGACAGGGTTACCAAGAGACCCAGTACTTC. Translating it yields CASSLTSGGQGYQETQYF. The full variable domain, in which reference TRBV7-9 and TRBJ2-5 provide the parts outside the CDR3, is DTGVSQNPRHKITKRGQNVTFRCDPISEHNRLYWYRQTLGQGPEFLTYFQNEAQLEKSRLLSDRFSAERPKGSFSTLEIQRTEQGDSAMYLCASSLTSGGQGYQETQYFGPGTRLLVL.